One sample yielded the 18 T cell receptor beta chains listed below, sequenced in a study of T cell repertoires in cytomegalovirus infection. TCRdb re-called the reads with MiXCR, one entry per CDR3 protein. Of 250,000 to 300,000 distinct CDR3 sequences in the sample, over 15% were seen once. Sequencing input: CD8+ T cells from PBMCs. All receptors come from a human donor in good health (CMV status not recorded). Some clones in this sample may be carry-over from other donors' samples.

This clonotype was seen a few times. The chain employs TRBV20-1 and TRBJ1-5; D gene ambiguous. Trimming stripped 3 bases from V and 1 base from J, with 10 bases between. The CDR3 extends over 14 amino acids. Per the germline V gene, CDR1 is DFQATT and CDR2 is SNEGSKA (reference sequence). The CDR3 nucleotides read TGCAGTGCTAGGCCACGAGGGAGCAATCAGCCCCAGCATTTT. Amino acids: CSARPRGSNQPQHF.

The chain joins TRBV7-6 to TRBJ2-7; 10 nucleotides match TRBD2. Trimming at V came to 6 bases and at J to 2 bases, leaving 10 bases not matched to a gene. Germline V lookup: CDR1 SGHVS, CDR2 FNYEAQ. The CDR3 consists of 16 residues. The chain's CDR3 is CASSSRTSGNPYEQYF. CDR3 in DNA: TGTGCCAGCAGTTCCAGAACTAGCGGGAACCCCTACGAGCAGTACTTC.

This clonotype was seen a handful of times. The V call is TRBV24-1, the J call TRBJ2-3; 15 positions agree with TRBD2. Germline trimming cut 2 bases from V and 2 bases from J; bases unmatched to any gene: 4. The CDR3 runs to 18 residues. Germline V gene data show CDR1 as KGHDR and CDR2 as SFDVKD. CDR3 protein: CATSDSGLAGGYTDTQYF. The CDR3, as DNA: TGTGCCACCAGTGATTCGGGACTAGCGGGGGGCTACACAGATACGCAGTATTTT.

This clonotype was observed many times. The rearrangement links TRBV14 to TRBJ2-1; 9 positions agree with TRBD2. The CDR3 contains 15 residues. Germline loops: CDR1 SGHDN, CDR2 FVKESK. Unmatched junction bases numbered 5, after V lost 4 bases and J lost 4 bases. CDR3 loop: CASSLSSGEYNEQFF. The CDR3 DNA reads TGTGCCAGCAGCCTTTCTAGCGGGGAATACAATGAGCAGTTCTTC.

At least ten counts were recorded for this clonotype. V and J are TRBV7-9 and TRBJ1-5, with 7 bases fitting TRBD1. Germline CDR1 reads SEHNR; CDR2 reads FQNEAQ (reference sequence). The CDR3 covers 14 residues. Trimming cost V 6 bases and J 3 bases; bases outside gene matches: 5. CDR3 in DNA: TGTGCCAGCAGGGGGGACAGCCCCAATCAGCCCCAGCATTTT. Protein sequence: CASRGDSPNQPQHF.

This chain uses TRBV7-9 with TRBJ2-2, with D possibly matching TRBD1 (5 bases). The ends were cut back, 5 bases at V and 0 bases at J, with 13 bases in the middle. Germline values: CDR1 SEHNR, CDR2 FQNEAQ (reference sequence). The CDR3 runs 16 residues. Here the CDR3 reads CASSRDRDPNTGELFF. Here the CDR3 DNA reads TGTGCCAGCAGCCGAGACAGAGACCCGAACACCGGGGAGCTGTTTTTT.

V usage is TRBV27 and J usage is TRBJ2-1; D is unclear. V gave up 1 base and J gave up 0 bases, with 10 bases separating them. Germline CDR1 MNHEY, CDR2 SMNVEV (reference sequence). This CDR3 spans 16 amino acids. CDR3 in amino acids: CASSLLFGSSYNEQFF. In nucleotides, the CDR3 is TGTGCCAGCAGTTTATTGTTCGGTAGCTCCTACAATGAGCAGTTCTTC.

The chain recombines TRBV7-9 with TRBJ2-3; 11 bases map to TRBD2. The CDR3 consists of 19 residues. The J segment lost 0 bases and the V segment lost 3 bases, leaving 11 bases of the junction unmatched. Germline CDR1 is SEHNR and CDR2 is FQNEAQ (reference sequence). Here the CDR3 reads CASSLAPGLADASTDTQYF. The CDR3 region has the DNA TGTGCCAGCAGCTTGGCCCCGGGACTAGCGGACGCTAGCACAGATACGCAGTATTTT.

The table lists this clonotype with many counts. The rearrangement uses TRBV7-2 and TRBJ1-2; unclear D gene. V was pared by 2 bases and J by 0 bases, with 4 bases between. The length of the CDR3 is 13 residues. Looked up from germline, CDR1 is SGHTA and CDR2 is FQGNSA. In DNA, the CDR3 is TGTGCCAGCAGCTTACCGACTAACTATGGCTACACCTTC. Protein: CASSLPTNYGYTF.

This clonotype qualifies as medium-sized (0.01 to 0.1%). The gene calls are TRBV28 and TRBJ2-5, with 10 bases identical to TRBD1. The length of the CDR3 is 16 residues. The germline V gene encodes CDR1 MDHEN and CDR2 SYDVKM. The V segment lost 6 bases and the J segment 5 bases; nucleotides outside the gene matches: 12. The CDR3 DNA follows: TGTGCCAGCAGCCCCCCCGGGACAGGGGACTTGGAGACCCAGTACTTC. It is translated as CASSPPGTGDLETQYF.

This clonotype has a count of ten or more. The rearrangement uses TRBV3-1 and TRBJ2-7; D possibly matches TRBD1 or TRBD2 (5 bases each). The CDR3 extends over 17 amino acids. Germline V lookup: CDR1 LGHDT, CDR2 YNNKEL (reference sequence). V was trimmed by 5 bases and J by 7 bases, leaving 27 bases between them. This chain's CDR3 is CASSSQHDGTALGEQYF. CDR3 in DNA: TGTGCCAGCAGCTCCCAACACGACGGGACGGCTCTGGGGGAGCAGTACTTC.

This clonotype was seen many times. The CDR3 region has the DNA TGCAGCGTTGAAGATCGCGGGGGGAGGACCACAGATACGCAGTATTTT. Its translation: CSVEDRGGRTTDTQYF. The chain combines TRBV29-1 with TRBJ2-3; 8 bases match TRBD2. V shed 0 bases, J shed 2 bases, and the junction held 7 bases outside the gene matches. The CDR3 contains 16 residues. Germline CDR1 is SQVTM and CDR2 is ANQGSEA.

The chain combines TRBV7-9 with TRBJ2-6; possibly TRBD1 for D (6 bases). The CDR3 runs to 17 residues. Trimming shortened V by 2 bases and J by 6 bases, and 17 bases separated the two germline ends. The germline CDR1 and CDR2 sequences are SEHNR and FQNEAQ (reference sequence). The DNA of the CDR3 is TGTGCCAGCAGCTTATACGGGACAACTCTCGAGGCCAACGTCCTGACTTTC. Translation gives CASSLYGTTLEANVLTF.

Ten or more counts support this clonotype. An end of the junction does not agree with germline; a read error may underlie this. The genes are TRBV7-7 and TRBJ1-1; D gene ambiguous. In germline, CDR1 is SSHAT, CDR2 FNYEAQ (reference sequence). The CDR3 has 13 amino acids. Written as DNA, the CDR3 is TGTGCTAGCAGCTTAGGCACGGGCACTGAAGCTTTCTTT. The encoded protein is CASSLGTGTEAFF.

This clonotype was seen only a few times. The chain uses TRBV6-2 or TRBV6-3 and TRBJ2-3; TRBD2 matches at 7 bases. The CDR3 loop spans 15 amino acids. Germline V gives CDR1 MNHEY, CDR2 SVGEGT. Trimming removed 3 bases from V and 2 bases from J; junction bases left unmatched: 5. The CDR3 reads CASSYGTTYTDTQYF. CDR3 DNA sequence: TGTGCCAGCAGTTATGGGACTACCTACACAGATACGCAGTATTTT.

In its sample, this clonotype was seen a few times. This rearrangement joins TRBV12-3 or TRBV12-4 to TRBJ2-5, with D perhaps TRBD1 (5 bases). The CDR3 consists of 16 residues. V was shortened by 3 bases and J by 2 bases, with 16 bases between the two germline ends. The CDR3 sequence is CASSFTLPDTQETQYF. The CDR3 region has the DNA TGTGCCAGCAGTTTCACCCTACCGGACACACAAGAGACCCAGTACTTC.

This clonotype was counted a few times. In DNA form, the CDR3 reads TGTGCCAGCAGTTTCGGTCTGGGAGGCAATGAGCAGTTCTTC. It is translated as CASSFGLGGNEQFF. The chain is built from TRBV12-3 or TRBV12-4 and TRBJ2-1; D might be TRBD2 (6 bases). The CDR3 spans 14 residues. V was pared by 3 bases and J by 6 bases, with 12 bases between.

The sample holds a few counts of this clonotype. The chain combines TRBV29-1 with TRBJ2-5; 12 nucleotides align to TRBD1. The germline gives CDR1 SQVTM, CDR2 ANQGSEA. With V trimmed by 3 bases and J by 4 bases, 6 bases remained unmatched. The CDR3 has 15 residues. CDR3 DNA: TGCAGCGTTGATACCGGGACAGGGGGCCGAGAGACCCAGTACTTC. This codes for CSVDTGTGGRETQYF.